This is a list of T cell receptor beta chains from one sample in a study of T-cell memory formation after mild COVID-19. TCRdb reprocessed the 5' RACE reads via MiXCR and lists one record per CDR3 protein. Of roughly 600,000 distinct CDR3 sequences in the sample, more than 15% were seen once. The sequencing sample was made of PBMCs or a T cell subset sorted from them (not recorded which). All receptors come from an adult woman who had mild COVID-19 (a few samples of this study predate the infection). Cell type and time point are not known. CDR3s include the opening cysteine and the closing phenylalanine or tryptophan. The order of the fields is V gene, J gene, D gene, clone size, CDR3 protein, CDR3 DNA. D genes are given only for firm matches. Clone size is stated in some rows and not others, as once, few, many or a class when expanded.

TRBV24-1,TRBJ2-7,.,.,CATSDATGPRSGGQYF,TGTGCCACCAGTGACGCAACGGGCCCTCGCAGCGGAGGGCAGTACTTC
TRBV3-1,TRBJ2-2,.,many,CASSQGNTGELFF,TGTGCCAGCAGCCAGGGGAACACCGGGGAGCTGTTTTTT
TRBV24-1,TRBJ2-1,.,few,CATSGQNNEQFF,TGTGCCACTAGCGGACAGAACAATGAGCAGTTCTTC
TRBV7-6,TRBJ2-5,TRBD1,.,CASRNQGAWETQYF,TGTGCCAGCAGGAACCAGGGGGCTTGGGAGACCCAGTACTTC
TRBV10-3,TRBJ1-2,TRBD1,.,CAISRTGYGYTF,TGTGCCATCAGTAGGACAGGCTATGGCTACACCTTC
TRBV29-1,TRBJ2-7,.,few,CSVVIYSSYEQYF,TGCAGCGTTGTGATTTACAGCTCCTACGAGCAGTACTTC
TRBV7-8,TRBJ1-1,.,few,CASSLGQQAFF,TGTGCCAGCAGCTTAGGACAGCAAGCTTTCTTT
TRBV7-9,TRBJ2-5,TRBD2,few,CASRLLAGGPETQYF,TGTGCCAGCAGGCTTCTAGCGGGGGGGCCGGAGACCCAGTACTTC
TRBV12-3/TRBV12-4,TRBJ2-1,TRBD2,.,CASSSPLAGGRHNEQFF,TGTGCCAGCAGTTCCCCATTAGCGGGAGGGCGACACAATGAGCAGTTCTTC
TRBV6-4,TRBJ1-2,.,.,CASSDSGGIYGYTF,TGTGCCAGCAGTGACTCCGGCGGGATCTATGGCTACACCTTC
TRBV25-1,TRBJ1-3,.,few,CASSTLATGRRNTIYF,TGTGCCAGCAGTACCCTGGCCACAGGGAGGAGAAACACCATATATTTT
TRBV6-5,TRBJ2-5,.,.,CASSYSTAGRETQYF,TGTGCCAGCAGTTACTCGACAGCCGGCAGGGAGACCCAGTACTTC
TRBV7-3,TRBJ2-5,TRBD2,few,CASSLWASGRAAVETQYF,TGTGCCAGCAGCTTATGGGCTAGCGGGAGGGCCGCGGTGGAGACCCAGTACTTC
TRBV2,TRBJ2-7,.,.,CASAPRGTAYEQYF,TGTGCCAGTGCTCCTCGCGGGACCGCCTACGAGCAGTACTTC
TRBV19,TRBJ2-3,.,.,CASSTTDSSTDTQYF,TGTGCCAGTAGTACGACAGATTCTAGCACAGATACGCAGTATTTT
TRBV11-1,TRBJ1-1,.,few,CASSSQGSGTEAFF,TGTGCCAGCAGCTCCCAGGGTTCTGGCACTGAAGCTTTCTTT
TRBV9,TRBJ1-1,.,.,CASSVGVGTEAFF,TGTGCCAGCAGCGTGGGGGTAGGCACTGAAGCTTTCTTT
TRBV5-1,TRBJ2-1,TRBD2,few,CASSGRTSGGNNEQFF,TGCGCCAGCAGCGGAAGGACTAGCGGGGGAAACAATGAGCAGTTCTTC
TRBV7-2,TRBJ2-7,.,.,CASRSQVGGTYEQYF,TGTGCCAGCAGGTCCCAGGTGGGTGGAACCTACGAGCAGTACTTC
TRBV6-1,TRBJ2-3,.,.,CASRGGLSTDTQYF,TGTGCCAGCAGAGGGGGTCTTAGCACAGATACGCAGTATTTT
TRBV15,TRBJ2-7,TRBD2,few,CATSSPTSGFGEQYF,TGTGCCACCAGCAGCCCGACTAGCGGATTTGGGGAGCAGTACTTC
TRBV7-6,TRBJ2-3,.,few,CASSLFLTLSTDTQYF,TGTGCCAGCAGCCTCTTTCTCACCCTGAGCACAGATACGCAGTATTTT
TRBV14,TRBJ1-2,.,.,CASSQDDIPWGYTF,TGTGCCAGCAGCCAGGATGATATCCCCTGGGGCTACACCTTC
TRBV5-1,TRBJ2-5,.,.,CASSSYPGNQETQYF,TGCGCCAGCAGCTCCTACCCAGGGAACCAAGAGACACAGTACTTC
TRBV11-2,TRBJ2-4,.,few,CASSRGDSSPAKNIQYF,TGTGCCAGCAGCCGTGGGGATTCGAGTCCCGCCAAAAACATTCAGTACTTC
TRBV7-9,TRBJ1-1,TRBD1,.,CASSRQGDTEAFF,TGTGCCAGCAGCCGGCAGGGGGACACTGAAGCTTTCTTT
TRBV11-1,TRBJ2-7,.,.,CASSFGQYYEQYF,TGTGCCAGCAGCTTCGGCCAATACTACGAGCAGTACTTC
TRBV7-9,TRBJ2-5,.,few,CASSLGTGSGETQYF,TGTGCCAGCAGCCTAGGGACGGGGAGCGGGGAGACCCAGTACTTC
TRBV7-6,TRBJ2-7,.,many,CASSLRSRADEQYF,TGTGCCAGCAGCTTAAGAAGCAGGGCCGACGAGCAGTACTTC
TRBV7-2,TRBJ2-5,TRBD2,many,CASSLAGTSGPFLQETQYF,TGTGCCAGCAGCTTAGCGGGGACTAGCGGGCCCTTTTTACAAGAGACCCAGTACTTC
TRBV7-9,TRBJ2-5,TRBD2,few,CASSLGAGIWTQYF,TGTGCCAGCAGCTTAGGAGCGGGGATTTGGACCCAGTACTTC
TRBV4-1,TRBJ2-5,.,.,CASSQEELVEETQYF,TGCGCCAGCAGCCAAGAAGAACTAGTGGAAGAGACCCAGTACTTC
TRBV27,TRBJ1-1,TRBD1,few,CASSLDRGLGTEAFF,TGTGCCAGCAGTTTAGACAGGGGTCTCGGCACTGAAGCTTTCTTT
TRBV6-5,TRBJ1-2,TRBD1,.,CASRAMGQSTGYTF,TGTGCCAGCAGAGCGATGGGACAGTCCACCGGCTACACCTTC
TRBV7-3,TRBJ2-4,.,.,CASSPGGTKNIQYF,TGTGCCAGCAGCCCGGGTGGAACCAAAAACATTCAGTACTTC
TRBV15,TRBJ2-2,TRBD1,.,CATRGQGSGELFF,TGTGCCACCAGGGGACAGGGGTCCGGGGAGCTGTTTTTT
TRBV25-1,TRBJ1-1,TRBD1,few,CASSPLAGGTEAFF,TGTGCCAGCAGTCCCTTGGCAGGGGGCACTGAAGCTTTCTTT
TRBV9,TRBJ2-1,TRBD2,few,CASSVTSGRRDEQFF,TGTGCCAGCAGCGTGACTAGCGGGAGGAGAGATGAGCAGTTCTTC
TRBV7-2,TRBJ2-1,.,.,CASSRDVRTSEQFF,TGTGCCAGCAGCCGAGACGTCCGGACAAGTGAGCAGTTCTTC
TRBV24-1,TRBJ2-3,.,.,CATSDFSGAQTDTQYF,TGTGCCACCAGTGATTTTTCGGGGGCCCAGACAGATACGCAGTATTTT
TRBV4-3,TRBJ2-4,.,.,CASSQGRAPSIQYF,TGCGCCAGCAGCCAAGGTCGCGCTCCCTCAATTCAGTACTTC